The T cell receptor beta chain described here comes from a study of cytomegalovirus exposure and HLA in healthy donors. General study findings and limits: In a later analysis, TCR beta V- and J-gene trimming was associated with a missense DCLRE1C variant. Exclusion as indistinguishable affected some V segments, including TRBV6-2 and TRBV6-3. Differences between HLA loci emerged in a later analysis of TCR association rates, with DRB1 most and HLA-C fewest.

Of note for this clone: What it binds is not known.

This CDR3 region has 15 residues. V gave up 4 bases and J gave up 2 bases, with 15 bases separating them. Germline CDR1 is SGHNT and CDR2 is YYREEE (reference sequence). With 60 Vbeta and 13 Jbeta primers, the PCR was carried out. Generated by immunoSEQ multiplex PCR, the TCRdb table keeps only in-frame clones and is missing some. The repertoire holds some 78,000 clones, with approximately 69% as singletons. The gene calls are TRBV5-4 and TRBJ2-5; possibly TRBD1 for D (8 bases). Sequencing was performed on PBMCs. The sequence was collected from a man aged 40-49 years in good health and CMV-seropositive. This CDR3 is CASSDTGGGQETQYF. CDR3 coding DNA: TGTGCCAGCAGCGATACAGGGGGGGGTCAAGAGACCCAGTACTTC.